This T cell receptor beta chain came from a study of T cell clones after liver transplantation. Sequencing was performed with immunoSEQ multiplex PCR; in TCRdb, only in-frame clones are kept and a portion is missing. The sample has tens of thousands of clones, about 80% seen once. The length of the CDR3 is 14 residues. V was pared by 5 bases and J by 4 bases, with 12 bases between. Germline V CDR1 and CDR2: MNHNS, SASEGT. The chain recombines TRBV6-1 with TRBJ1-5; no definite D call. This TCR was recovered from a human patient who received a liver transplant. Some T cells may trace back to the graft donor. Material: CD4+ T cells from blood, obtained 12 months after liver transplant. In DNA, the CDR3 is TGTGCCAGCAGTTTAGAAGTGAGTAATCAGCCCCAGCATTTT. Its translation: CASSLEVSNQPQHF.